One sample yielded the 4 T cell receptor beta chains listed below, sequenced in a study of blood T cells in healthy people across ages. For the second PCR, which ran for about 7 to 11 cycles, a sample-barcoded 5' primer and a J-beta primer mix were used. One entry per CDR3 protein results from TCRdb running MiXCR on the 5' RACE reads. The sample contains more than 500,000 distinct CDR3 sequences, 25% to 30% of which appear only once. Source material: blood. These receptors were taken from a woman in her 70s in good health.

This chain links TRBV13 with TRBJ2-4, with TRBD1 matching over 9 bases. Germline-derived CDR1 and CDR2 are PRHDT and FYEKMQ (reference sequence). This CDR3 has 17 amino acids. Germline trimming cut 5 bases from V and 1 base from J; bases unmatched to any gene: 9. In nucleotides, the CDR3 is TGTGCCAGCAGCACTATTCTACAGGGGGCGGCCAAAAACATTCAGTACTTC. This codes for CASSTILQGAAKNIQYF.

A few counts support this clonotype. V usage is TRBV7-2 and J usage is TRBJ1-2; 9 nucleotides align to TRBD1. This CDR3 is 14 amino acids long. The V gene's germline CDR1 is SGHTA and CDR2 FQGNSA. V lost 5 bases, J lost 6 bases, and 7 bases stayed unmatched. Here the CDR3 DNA reads TGTGCCAGCAGCACCGACAGGGGGAGAGATGGCTACACCTTC. Its translation: CASSTDRGRDGYTF.

This clonotype was counted only a few times. V usage is TRBV4-3 and J usage is TRBJ1-2; D uncertain. V was shortened by 1 base and J by 2 bases, with 8 bases between the two germline ends. There are 14 residues in the CDR3. CDR1 and CDR2 from the germline V gene are LGHNA and YSLEER. CDR3 in DNA: TGCGCCAGCAGCCAAGGCCCCGTAAACTATGGCTACACCTTC. Translated: CASSQGPVNYGYTF.

The CDR3 DNA reads TGTGCCAGCAGCCCGCCCGCGGGGCAGTACGAGCAGTACTTC. It specifies CASSPPAGQYEQYF. V usage is TRBV7-9 and J usage is TRBJ2-7; tentative D call: TRBD2 (6 bases). This CDR3 has 14 amino acids. Trimming cost V 5 bases and J 4 bases, with 15 bases left between them. CDR1 and CDR2 (germline): SEHNR, FQNEAQ (reference sequence).